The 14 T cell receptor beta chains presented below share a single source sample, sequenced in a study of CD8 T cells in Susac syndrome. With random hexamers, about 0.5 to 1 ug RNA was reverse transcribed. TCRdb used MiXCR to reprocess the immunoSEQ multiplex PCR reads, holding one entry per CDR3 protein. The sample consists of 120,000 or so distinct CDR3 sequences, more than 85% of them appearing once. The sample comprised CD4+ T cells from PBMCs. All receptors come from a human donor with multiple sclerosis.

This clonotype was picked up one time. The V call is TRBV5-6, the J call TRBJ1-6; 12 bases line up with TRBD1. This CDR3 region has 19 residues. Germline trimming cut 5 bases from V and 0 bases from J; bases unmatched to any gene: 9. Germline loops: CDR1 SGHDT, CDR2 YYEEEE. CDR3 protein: CASRDGTGGLSSYNSPLHF. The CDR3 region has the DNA TGTGCCAGCAGAGATGGGACAGGGGGCCTCAGCTCCTATAATTCACCCCTCCACTTT.

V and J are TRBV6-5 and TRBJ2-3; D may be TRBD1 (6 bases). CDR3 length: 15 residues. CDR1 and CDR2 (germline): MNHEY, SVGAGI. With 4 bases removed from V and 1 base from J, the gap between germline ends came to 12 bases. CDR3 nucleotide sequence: TGTGCCAGCAGTTCCCCCAGGACAGGCACAGATACGCAGTATTTT. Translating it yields CASSSPRTGTDTQYF.

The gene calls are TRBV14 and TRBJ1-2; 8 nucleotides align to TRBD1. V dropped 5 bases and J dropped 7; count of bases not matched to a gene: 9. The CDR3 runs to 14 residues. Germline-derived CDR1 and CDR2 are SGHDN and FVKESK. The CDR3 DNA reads TGTGCCAGCAGCACGGCCAGGACAGGGAGTGGCTACACCTTC. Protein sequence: CASSTARTGSGYTF.

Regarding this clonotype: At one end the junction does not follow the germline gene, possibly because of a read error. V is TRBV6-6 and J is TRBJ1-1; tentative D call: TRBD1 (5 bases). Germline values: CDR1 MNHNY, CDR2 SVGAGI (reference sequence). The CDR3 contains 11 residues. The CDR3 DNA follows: TGTGCCAGCAGTTACTCGGGCAGGGCCCTTTTT. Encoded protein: CASSYSGRALF.

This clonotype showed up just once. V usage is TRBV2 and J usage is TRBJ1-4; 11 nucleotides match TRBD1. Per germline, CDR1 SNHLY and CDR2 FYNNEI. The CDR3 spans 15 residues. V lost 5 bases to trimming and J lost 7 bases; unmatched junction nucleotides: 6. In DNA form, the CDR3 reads TGTGCCAGCAGTTCTCGGACAGGGGGCTTTGAAAAACTGTTTTTT. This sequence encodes CASSSRTGGFEKLFF.

CDR3 sequence (DNA): TGTGCCAGCAGCTTAGCTCAGAGTAACATTCAGTACTTC. Translation gives CASSLAQSNIQYF. The chain employs TRBV7-2 and TRBJ2-4; D call uncertain. The V gene's germline CDR1 is SGHTA and CDR2 FQGNSA. The CDR3 is 13 amino acids. Trimming took 0 bases from V and 7 from J, leaving 7 bases between them.

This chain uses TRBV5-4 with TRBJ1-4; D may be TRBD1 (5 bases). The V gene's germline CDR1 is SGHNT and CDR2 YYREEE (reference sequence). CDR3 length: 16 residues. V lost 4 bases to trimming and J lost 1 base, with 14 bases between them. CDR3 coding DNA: TGTGCCAGCAGCCCAAAAGGCGGGGGAACTAATGAAAAACTGTTTTTT. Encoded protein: CASSPKGGGTNEKLFF. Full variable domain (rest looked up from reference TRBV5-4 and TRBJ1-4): ETGVTQSPTHLIKTRGQQVTLRCSSQSGHNTVSWYQQALGQGPQFIFQYYREEENGRGNFPPRFSGLQFPNYSSELNVNALELDDSALYLCASSPKGGGTNEKLFFGSGTQLSVL.

The CDR3 coding sequence is TGTGCCAGCAGCCAGTGGGGTAACGAAAAACTGTTTTTT. Translated: CASSQWGNEKLFF. The chain links TRBV3-1 to TRBJ1-4; no firm D call. V lost 3 bases and J lost 8, with 10 bases in between. This CDR3 contains 13 residues. Germline CDR1 LGHDT, CDR2 YNNKEL (reference sequence).

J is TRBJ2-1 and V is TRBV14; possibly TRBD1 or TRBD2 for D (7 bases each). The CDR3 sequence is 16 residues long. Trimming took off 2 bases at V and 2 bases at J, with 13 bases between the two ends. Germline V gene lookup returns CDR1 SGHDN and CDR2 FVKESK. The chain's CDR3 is CASSQSRGGTYNEQFF. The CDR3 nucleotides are TGTGCCAGCAGCCAATCCAGGGGGGGGACCTACAATGAGCAGTTCTTC.

DNA of the CDR3: TGTGCCAGCAGTTTTGCGGACCTCGGCGCGGCTTTCTTT. Its translation: CASSFADLGAAFF. This chain uses TRBV28 with TRBJ1-1; no clear D gene. Germline V gene lookup returns CDR1 MDHEN and CDR2 SYDVKM. The V and J ends lost 3 bases and 11 bases respectively, with 16 bases between them. The CDR3 length is 13 residues.

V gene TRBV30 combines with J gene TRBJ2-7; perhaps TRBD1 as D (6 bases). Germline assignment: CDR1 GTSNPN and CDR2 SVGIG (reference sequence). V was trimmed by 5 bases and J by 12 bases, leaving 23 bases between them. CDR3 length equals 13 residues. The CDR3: CAWSTGHWSVWYF. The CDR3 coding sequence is TGTGCCTGGTCTACGGGACATTGGTCGGTTTGGTACTTC. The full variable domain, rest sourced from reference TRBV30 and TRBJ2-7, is SQTIHQWPATLVQPVGSPLSLECTVEGTSNPNLYWYRQAAGRGLQLLFYSVGIGQISSEVPQNLSASRPQDRQFILSSKKLLLSDSGFYLCAWSTGHWSVWYFGPGTRLTVT.

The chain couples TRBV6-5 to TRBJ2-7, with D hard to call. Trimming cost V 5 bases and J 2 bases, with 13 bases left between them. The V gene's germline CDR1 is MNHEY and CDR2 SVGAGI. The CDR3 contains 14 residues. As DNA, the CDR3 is TGTGCCAGCAGTCTGGACCCTTTCCCCTACGAGCAGTACTTC. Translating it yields CASSLDPFPYEQYF.

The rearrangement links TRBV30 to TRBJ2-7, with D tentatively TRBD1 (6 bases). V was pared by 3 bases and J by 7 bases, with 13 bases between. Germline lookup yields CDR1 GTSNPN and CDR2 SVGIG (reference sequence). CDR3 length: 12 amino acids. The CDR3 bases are TGTGCCTGGAGCGGGGACCAGGGGGAGCAGTACTTC. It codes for CAWSGDQGEQYF.

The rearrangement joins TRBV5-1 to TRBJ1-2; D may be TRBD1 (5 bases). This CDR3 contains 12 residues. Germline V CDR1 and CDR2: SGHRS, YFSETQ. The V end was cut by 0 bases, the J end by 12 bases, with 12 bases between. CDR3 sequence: CASSLASGANTF. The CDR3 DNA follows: TGCGCCAGCAGCTTGGCCAGCGGGGCTAACACCTTC. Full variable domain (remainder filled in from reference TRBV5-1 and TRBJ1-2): KAGVTQTPRYLIKTRGQQVTLSCSPISGHRSVSWYQQTPGQGLQFLFEYFSETQRNKGNFPGRFSGRQFSNSRSEMNVSTLELGDSALYLCASSLASGANTFGSGTRLTVV.